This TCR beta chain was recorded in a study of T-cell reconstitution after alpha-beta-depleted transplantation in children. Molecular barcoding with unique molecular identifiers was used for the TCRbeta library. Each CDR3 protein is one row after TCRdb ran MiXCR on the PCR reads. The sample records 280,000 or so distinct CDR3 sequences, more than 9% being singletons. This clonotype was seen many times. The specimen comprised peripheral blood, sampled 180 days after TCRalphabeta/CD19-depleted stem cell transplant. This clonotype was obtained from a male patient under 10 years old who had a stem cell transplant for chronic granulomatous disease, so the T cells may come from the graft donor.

CDR3 in amino acids: CASTVGGAITGELFF. The CDR3, as DNA: TGTGCCAGCACCGTCGGGGGGGCCATCACCGGGGAGCTGTTTTTT. The gene calls are TRBV12-3 or TRBV12-4 and TRBJ2-2; 8 nucleotides match TRBD2. The trim removed 7 bases at V and 4 bases at J, leaving 8 bases unmatched. This CDR3 contains 15 residues.